The next 4 T cell receptor beta chains were all read from a single sample in a study of molecular identifiers for immune sequencing clone quantification. In TCRdb, the PCR reads were re-called with MiXCR into one record per CDR3 protein. Of about 510,000 distinct CDR3 sequences in the sample, about 21% were seen once. Sequences were obtained from naive CD8+ T cells from blood, with Jurkat cell RNA spiked in. The subset is: FACS-sorted CD8+CD4-CCR7+CD45RA+ naive T cells. These TCRs come from a human donor in good health. Some libraries in this study had Jurkat cell RNA spiked in.

This clonotype occurred many times. The chain uses TRBV25-1 and TRBJ1-5; unclear D gene. With 8 bases removed from V and 5 bases from J, the gap between germline ends came to 7 bases. The CDR3 is made up of 11 amino acids. CDR1 and CDR2 from the germline V gene are MGHDK and SYGVNS. CDR3 amino acids: CASGFDQPQHF. CDR3 bases: TGTGCCAGCGGGTTCGATCAGCCCCAGCATTTT.

This clonotype was counted between two and nine times. The chain employs TRBV6-1 and TRBJ1-5; perhaps TRBD1 as D (5 bases). Per the germline V gene, CDR1 is MNHNS and CDR2 is SASEGT. V was cut by 3 bases and J by 1 base, with 10 bases left in between. The CDR3 consists of 15 residues. The CDR3: CASSDWGMSNQPQHF. The CDR3 bases are TGTGCCAGCAGTGACTGGGGGATGAGCAATCAGCCCCAGCATTTT.

This clonotype was counted once. A much larger clone sits a single nucleotide away, making a read error possible. The rearrangement joins TRBV7-9 to TRBJ2-3; D is uncertain. CDR3 length: 16 amino acids. Per germline, CDR1 SEHNR and CDR2 FQNEAQ (reference sequence). V was pared by 2 bases and J by 4 bases, with 16 bases between. The CDR3 sequence: CASSLRSAGPADTQYF. The CDR3 DNA sequence: TGTGCCAGCAGCTTAAGGTCCGCCGGCCCCGCAGATACGCAGTATTTT. The whole variable domain, remainder taken from reference TRBV7-9 and TRBJ2-3, is DTGVSQNPRHKITKRGQNVTFRCDPISEHNRLYWYRQTLGQGPEFLTYFQNEAQLEKSRLLSDRFSAERPKGSFSTLEIQRTEQGDSAMYLCASSLRSAGPADTQYFGPGTRLTVL.

The chain combines TRBV3-1 with TRBJ1-3, with D possibly TRBD1 on 6 matching bases. V gave up 3 bases and J gave up 0 bases, with 12 bases separating them. The CDR3 extends over 16 amino acids. Germline V lookup: CDR1 LGHDT, CDR2 YNNKEL (reference sequence). The DNA of the CDR3 is TGTGCCAGCAGCCACCGGGACACTTACTCTGGAAACACCATATATTTT. This encodes CASSHRDTYSGNTIYF.